This T cell receptor beta chain came from a study of blood T cell repertoires in COVID-19. About the research overall: Sources were T cells, B-cell-depleted T cells, or PBMCs; the material itself was cDNA or gDNA.

CDR3 length: 18 amino acids. V shed 0 bases and J 2 bases; nucleotides not matched to a gene: 9. The germline gives CDR1 LGHNA, CDR2 YNFKEQ. In the source study's methods: Amplified reference gene primers provided the basis for estimating nucleated cell counts. Sequencing used immunoSEQ multiplex PCR; TCRdb keeps in-frame clones, though not all of them. V and J calls plus clone size are reproduced from that table; the DNA served to infer D and trimming. Here the sample spans 45,000 to 50,000 clones, about 90% being singletons. This TCR was sampled from a man between 45 and 60 years old with acute or convalescent COVID-19. The J gene is TRBJ1-2, the V gene TRBV4-2, with 10 bases identical to TRBD1. The sequencing input was peripheral blood. CDR3 DNA sequence: TGTGCCAGCAGCCAAGATTCGGGACAGGGGATTTTAAACTATGGCTACACCTTC. It translates to CASSQDSGQGILNYGYTF.